A single TCR beta chain is shown here with its context. This clone occurred once. Its antigen specificity is not known. No base qualities exist here, and no much larger clone lies one base off it. From the germline V gene (reference sequence), CDR1 is SGHKS and CDR2 is YYEKEE. Reading from cysteine to phenylalanine, the CDR3 counts 14 amino acids. CDR3 DNA is the only sequence kept; it has 42 bases, read in frame from the first base. V gives up 0 bases and J gives up 8 bases, and the segment between their germline ends measures 14 bases. This sample is drawn from a study of blood T cell repertoires in COVID-19 (TCRdb year 2020). Context from the whole study: Samples covering the acute and convalescent phases of COVID-19 were provided by collaborators in the United States, Italy and Spain. The repertoires were released in a freely available public database intended as a resource for research on the immune response to SARS-CoV-2. Where HLA class I and class II types were available, the types were taken from metadata supplied by the sample provider, not from assay-based typing. The prospective study material was composed of cDNA or gDNA derived from T cells, B-cell-depleted T cells, or PBMCs. Deeply sampled blood TCRbeta repertoires from subjects exposed to, actively infected with, or recovered from COVID-19 were included in the dataset. The sample metadata nearly always contained a de-identified subject ID, COVID-19 status, age in years and sex. The samples were drawn from two sources: the first 160 participants of the ongoing ImmuneRACE study, and over 1,000 subjects contributed by 6 global collaborators.

Collaborating institutions collected whole blood in K2EDTA tubes following their own protocols. For TCRbeta analysis, collaborators shipped samples as frozen whole blood, isolated PBMCs, or DNA extracted from either of those sample types. Paper-wide results and their limitations: The quantity of clinical and demographic metadata differed by source and by participant and was supplied without curation.

TCRbeta CDR3 regions were amplified from genomic DNA by means of the immunoSEQ Assay, a bias-controlled multiplex PCR. In the source study's methods: The number of nucleated cells in each sample was estimated by amplification of reference gene primers within the assay. To quantify the absolute abundance of each unique TCRbeta CDR3 rearrangement, sequence reads were collapsed and filtered. For each sample, productive Simpson clonality was calculated by taking the square root of Simpson's diversity index across productive rearrangements. TCRdb retrieved this table from immuneACCESS and kept in-frame rearrangements only. Not all clones are present; in checked studies, unresolved V genes account for under half, and no reason is known for the remainder. V, J and clone size are taken as reported in that table, and D and trimming were inferred from the DNA itself. The sample contains tens of thousands of clones, around nine tenths of them found a single time. The top ten constitute more than 0.9% of the sample.

Specimen: peripheral blood. Recombination connected TRBV5-5 to TRBJ1-2; the best D guess is TRBD1, with 6 bases matching. The sequence was collected from a man between 65 and 85 years old with acute or convalescent COVID-19. The DNA sequence follows: TGTGCCAGCAGCTTGGAGACAGGCCCTAGGGGCTACACCTTC. Its protein is CASSLETGPRGYTF.